Presented here are 5 T cell receptor beta chains from one specimen sequenced in a study of CD8+ T cells in alopecia areata. Extraction and reverse transcription of RNA yielded cDNA as the sequencing template. Assay used: immunoSEQ multiplex PCR; TCRdb lists only in-frame clones, some missing. The table lists about 200,000 clones, around 56% of them singletons. Sample treatment: oral pan-JAK inhibitor, 5-10 mg twice daily. The specimen comprised CD4+ T cells sorted from blood, sampled at week 4, from a patient treated with tofacitinib. The receptors shown here come from a human donor with alopecia areata.

The chain joins TRBV5-1 to TRBJ1-1; TRBD1 matches at 8 bases. The CDR3 is 15 residues long. V gave up 4 bases and J gave up 1 base; unmatched junction bases: 6. Germline V gene data show CDR1 as SGHRS and CDR2 as YFSETQ. CDR3 region: CASSQVRGQNTEAFF. The CDR3 DNA follows: TGCGCCAGCAGCCAAGTCAGGGGGCAGAACACTGAAGCTTTCTTT.

V gene TRBV2 combines with J gene TRBJ1-2, with 7 positions matching TRBD1. Per germline, CDR1 SNHLY and CDR2 FYNNEI. The trim removed 6 bases at V and 8 bases at J, leaving 9 bases unmatched. The CDR3 runs to 13 residues. This chain's CDR3 is CASRRDRGEGYTF. The CDR3 DNA reads as TGTGCCAGCAGGAGGGACAGAGGGGAGGGCTACACCTTC.

This rearrangement joins TRBV25-1 to TRBJ1-6; D is perhaps TRBD1 (6 bases). V lost 8 bases and J 4 bases, leaving 9 bases between the germline ends. Germline V gene sequence: CDR1 MGHDK, CDR2 SYGVNS. The CDR3 loop spans 13 amino acids. The CDR3 coding sequence is TGTGCCAGCGCACAGGGTTATAATTCACCCCTCCACTTT. This codes for CASAQGYNSPLHF.

This clone is a singleton in its sample. This chain joins TRBV28 and TRBJ1-2; TRBD1 agrees at 7 bases. This CDR3 has 17 amino acids. Germline V gene sequence: CDR1 MDHEN, CDR2 SYDVKM. Germline trimming cut 6 bases from V and 6 bases from J; bases unmatched to any gene: 19. The CDR3 coding sequence is TGTGCCAGCAGGGTTCTCCCAGGGGGTCTAGGAGGACATGGCTACACCTTC. Translated: CASRVLPGGLGGHGYTF.

The J gene is TRBJ2-5, the V gene TRBV5-4; 7 bases map to TRBD1. The CDR3 sequence is 14 residues long. V trimming: 2 bases; J trimming: 5 bases; junction bases outside the gene matches: 6. Germline CDR1 SGHNT, CDR2 YYREEE (reference sequence). In DNA, the CDR3 is TGTGCCAGCAGCTTCGACAGGGTTGGTGAGACCCAGTACTTC. Translated: CASSFDRVGETQYF.